These 6 T cell receptor beta chains were sequenced from one sample in a study of T cells in Graves' hyperthyroidism and ophthalmopathy. TCR beta CDR3 regions were amplified from RNA transcripts. During a first-round RT-PCR of the TCR CDR3, the HTBI primer set was used. TCRdb reprocessed the multiplex PCR reads via MiXCR and lists one record per CDR3 protein. The table lists 200,000 to 250,000 distinct CDR3 sequences, over 20% of them singletons. Sequencing was carried out using blood. Every receptor here comes from a woman in her forties with Graves' ophthalmopathy.

This clonotype appeared many times. The V call is TRBV20-1, the J call TRBJ2-7; no reliable D call. The CDR3 spans 13 residues. In germline, CDR1 is DFQATT, CDR2 SNEGSKA (reference sequence). V dropped 0 bases and J dropped 2 bases, with 8 bases sitting between them. CDR3 sequence: CSARDTQPYEQYF. The CDR3 DNA is TGCAGTGCTAGAGATACCCAGCCCTACGAGCAGTACTTC.

The chain recombines TRBV6-1 with TRBJ1-2; the D gene is possibly TRBD1 (5 bases). V was shortened by 1 base and J by 4 bases, with 13 bases between the two germline ends. Per germline, CDR1 MNHNS and CDR2 SASEGT. CDR3 size: 15 residues. CDR3 nucleotide sequence: TGTGCCAGCAGTGAAGGGCTACAGGCTACCTATGGCTACACCTTC. Its translation is CASSEGLQATYGYTF.

This clonotype showed up many times. This CDR3 reads CASNPTGNQETQYF. CDR3 sequence (DNA): TGTGCCAGCAACCCGACAGGCAACCAAGAGACCCAGTACTTC. V gene TRBV6-1 combines with J gene TRBJ2-5; possible D gene TRBD1, 6 bases. Looked up from germline, CDR1 is MNHNS and CDR2 is SASEGT. Trimming stripped 7 bases from V and 0 bases from J, with 12 bases between. The CDR3 sequence is 14 residues long.

In this sample, this clonotype turned up many times. This chain connects TRBV6-2 or TRBV6-3 to TRBJ2-7, with TRBD2 matching 8 bases. Germline lookup yields CDR1 MNHEY and CDR2 SVGEGT. This CDR3 region has 15 residues. Trimming at V came to 6 bases and at J to 1 base, leaving 8 bases not matched to a gene. The CDR3 sequence is CASRDLAGISYEQYF. CDR3 bases: TGTGCCAGCAGGGATCTAGCGGGCATTTCCTACGAGCAGTACTTC.

In its sample, this clonotype was seen a few times. This sequence joins TRBV6-1 and TRBJ2-7, with D maybe TRBD2 (5 bases). Germline V gene lookup returns CDR1 MNHNS and CDR2 SASEGT. This CDR3 is built from 13 residues. V was pared by 7 bases and J by 0 bases, with 10 bases between. The chain's CDR3 is CASTGESSYEQYF. The CDR3 bases are TGTGCCAGCACTGGGGAGAGCTCCTACGAGCAGTACTTC.

DNA of the CDR3: TGTGCCAGCCTTGGGCGGGTCAATCAGCCCCAGCATTTT. Its translation: CASLGRVNQPQHF. The chain joins TRBV6-1 to TRBJ1-5; no clear D gene. The germline gives CDR1 MNHNS, CDR2 SASEGT. This CDR3 has 13 residues. Trimming took 8 bases from V and 3 from J, leaving 11 bases between them.